This T cell receptor beta chain was retrieved from a study of neurological immune-mediated disorders. PBMCs numbering 2 million and stored at -80 C yielded the unsorted libraries. CDR1 MNHEY and CDR2 SMNVEV come from the germline V gene (reference sequence). V gave up 5 bases and J gave up 3 bases, with 14 bases separating them. The CDR3 length is 16 residues. Many counts were recorded for this clonotype. cDNA was made by 5'RACE with 10-nucleotide random UMIs. Every sequencing run returned over 190 million TCR-beta sequences, which were derived from 15-18 subjects. Via MiXCR, TCRdb re-called the 5' RACE reads, giving one row per CDR3 protein. In the table there are approximately 51,000 distinct CDR3 sequences, about 3.5% of which are singletons.

The sequence was obtained from a middle-aged man with multiple sclerosis. The V call is TRBV27, the J call TRBJ2-6; D tentatively fits TRBD1 or TRBD2 (5 bases each). Sequenced sample: PBMCs. CDR3 bases: TGTGCCAGCAGTCCGAGAGGGGTGCGTGGGGCCAACGTCCTGACTTTC. Its protein product is CASSPRGVRGANVLTF.